This entry describes one T cell receptor beta chain. Only in-frame clones appear in the TCRdb table, and some are missing; sequencing was by immunoSEQ multiplex PCR. The sample contains some 37,000 clones, roughly 89% of which appear only once. The data derive from a study of neoadjuvant nivolumab and ipilimumab in lung cancer. This receptor was identified in an adult with non-small cell lung cancer. This specimen consisted of peripheral blood, obtained before neoadjuvant nivolumab, alone or with ipilimumab.

The CDR3 here is CASSLDHYEQYF. DNA of the CDR3: TGCGCCAGCAGCCTAGATCACTACGAGCAGTACTTC. V usage is TRBV5-1 and J usage is TRBJ2-7; D is unclear. From germline, CDR1 is SGHRS and CDR2 YFSETQ. This CDR3 spans 12 amino acids. V was shortened by 4 bases and J by 3 bases, with 8 bases between the two germline ends.